The clone carrying this T cell receptor beta chain was found a few times. The data originate from a study of T cells after yellow fever vaccination. Study overall: Fractions with few cells were prepared using SMART-Seq v4 Ultra Low Input.

Unmatched junction bases numbered 11, after V lost 4 bases and J lost 9 bases. CDR1 and CDR2 from the germline V gene are SGHNT and YYREEE (reference sequence). The CDR3 extends over 15 amino acids. MiXCR was run by TCRdb on the 5' RACE reads, yielding one entry per CDR3 protein. The table lists 300,000 or so distinct CDR3 sequences, over 10% of them singletons. The rearrangement joins TRBV5-4 to TRBJ2-1, with 9 bases that match TRBD1. The sequence was obtained from a man in his thirties or forties who received the YFV17D yellow fever vaccine. Here the sequenced sample was CD4+ T cells sorted from PBMCs, taken 45 days after the yellow fever booster vaccination. This CDR3 is CASSLPGQGRGEQFF. The CDR3 nucleotides are TGTGCCAGCAGCCTACCGGGACAGGGACGCGGTGAGCAGTTCTTC. Variable domain in full (rest from reference TRBV5-4 and TRBJ2-1): ETGVTQSPTHLIKTRGQQVTLRCSSQSGHNTVSWYQQALGQGPQFIFQYYREEENGRGNFPPRFSGLQFPNYSSELNVNALELDDSALYLCASSLPGQGRGEQFFGPGTRLTVL.